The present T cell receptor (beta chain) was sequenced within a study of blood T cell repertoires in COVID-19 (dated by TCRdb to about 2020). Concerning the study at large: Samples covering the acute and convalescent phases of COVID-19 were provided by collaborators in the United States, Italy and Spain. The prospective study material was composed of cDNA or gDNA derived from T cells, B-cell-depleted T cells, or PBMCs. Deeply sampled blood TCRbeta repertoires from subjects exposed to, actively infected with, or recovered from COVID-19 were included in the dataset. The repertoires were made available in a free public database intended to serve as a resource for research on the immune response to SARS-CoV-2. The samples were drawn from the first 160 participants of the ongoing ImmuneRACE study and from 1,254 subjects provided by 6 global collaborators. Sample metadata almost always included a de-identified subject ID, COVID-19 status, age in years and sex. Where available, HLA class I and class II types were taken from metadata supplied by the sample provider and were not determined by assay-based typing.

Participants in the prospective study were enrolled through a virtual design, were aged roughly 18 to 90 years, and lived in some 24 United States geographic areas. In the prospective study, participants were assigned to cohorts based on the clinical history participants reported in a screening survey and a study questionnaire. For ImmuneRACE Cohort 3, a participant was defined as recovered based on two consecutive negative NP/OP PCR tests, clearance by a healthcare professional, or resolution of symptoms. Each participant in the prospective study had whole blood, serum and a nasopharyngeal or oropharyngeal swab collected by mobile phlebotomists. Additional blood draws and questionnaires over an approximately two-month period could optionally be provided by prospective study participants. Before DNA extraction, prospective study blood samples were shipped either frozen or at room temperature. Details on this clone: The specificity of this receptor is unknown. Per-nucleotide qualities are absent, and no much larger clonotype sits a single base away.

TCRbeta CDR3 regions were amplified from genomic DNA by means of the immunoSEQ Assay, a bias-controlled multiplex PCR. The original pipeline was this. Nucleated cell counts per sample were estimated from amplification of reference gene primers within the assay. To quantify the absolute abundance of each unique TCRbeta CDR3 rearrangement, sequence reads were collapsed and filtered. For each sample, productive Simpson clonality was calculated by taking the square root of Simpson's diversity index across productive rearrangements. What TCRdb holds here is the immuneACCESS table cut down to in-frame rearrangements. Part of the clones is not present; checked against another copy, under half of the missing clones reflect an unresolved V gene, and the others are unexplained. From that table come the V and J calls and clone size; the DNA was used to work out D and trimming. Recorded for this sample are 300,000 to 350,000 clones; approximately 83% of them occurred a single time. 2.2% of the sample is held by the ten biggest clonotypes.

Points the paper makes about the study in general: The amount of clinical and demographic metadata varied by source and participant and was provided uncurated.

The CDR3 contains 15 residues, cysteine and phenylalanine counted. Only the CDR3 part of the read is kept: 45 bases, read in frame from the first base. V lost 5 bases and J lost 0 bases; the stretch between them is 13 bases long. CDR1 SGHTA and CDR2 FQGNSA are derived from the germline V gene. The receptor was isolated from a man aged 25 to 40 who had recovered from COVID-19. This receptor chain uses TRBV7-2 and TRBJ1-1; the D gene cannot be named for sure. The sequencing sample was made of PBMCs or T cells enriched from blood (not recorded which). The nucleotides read TGTGCCAGCAGCCCAAGCCGGGTGGTGAACACTGAAGCTTTCTTT. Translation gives CASSPSRVVNTEAFF.